Each of the 17 T cell receptor beta chains below was sequenced from the same sample in a study of blood T cell repertoires in COVID-19. Produced via immunoSEQ multiplex PCR; TCRdb's table is partial and in-frame only. The sample lists 250,000 or so clones; approximately 80% were seen once. The sequencing input was peripheral blood. These receptors all stem from a woman between 65 and 79 years old with acute or convalescent COVID-19.

This rearrangement joins TRBV4-1 to TRBJ2-3, with 14 bases identical to TRBD2. In germline, CDR1 is MGHRA, CDR2 YSYEKL. CDR3 length equals 18 residues. V lost 6 bases and J lost 1; bases outside the gene matches: 9. The CDR3 nucleotides are TGCGCCAGCAGTCCCGGACTAGCGGGGGGTCGGGGCACAGATACGCAGTATTTT. It encodes CASSPGLAGGRGTDTQYF.

This clone was picked up one time. The chain joins TRBV30 to TRBJ2-7; D not resolved. This CDR3 comprises 13 residues. Germline V gene sequence: CDR1 GTSNPN, CDR2 SVGIG (reference sequence). V lost 8 bases and J 1 base, leaving 15 bases between the germline ends. CDR3 amino acids: CARKSAVSYEQYF. The DNA for the CDR3 is TGTGCCCGAAAGTCGGCGGTATCCTACGAGCAGTACTTC.

The rearrangement links TRBV15 to TRBJ2-1; D is possibly TRBD2 (7 bases). CDR1 is LNHNV, CDR2 YYDKDF, per germline (reference sequence). V gave up 1 base and J gave up 4 bases, with 14 bases separating them. This CDR3 has 16 amino acids. The CDR3 bases are TGTGCCACCAGCAGAGGGTCGCGGGGGACATACAATGAGCAGTTCTTC. Its protein is CATSRGSRGTYNEQFF.

The chain recombines TRBV7-2 with TRBJ1-2; D may be TRBD1 (5 bases). This CDR3 spans 13 amino acids. V dropped 0 bases and J dropped 8 bases, with 10 bases sitting between them. The V gene's germline CDR1 is SGHTA and CDR2 FQGNSA. CDR3 sequence (DNA): TGTGCCAGCAGCTTAGCGATCGGGGGAGGCTACACCTTC. Protein: CASSLAIGGGYTF.

The gene calls are TRBV5-1 and TRBJ2-1, with D unresolved. Germline assignment: CDR1 SGHRS and CDR2 YFSETQ. Deletions cut 0 bases from V and 0 bases from J, with 7 bases between. This CDR3 is 15 amino acids long. The CDR3 loop reads CASSLEKSSYNEQFF. The DNA of the CDR3 is TGCGCCAGCAGCTTGGAAAAGAGCTCCTACAATGAGCAGTTCTTC.

As for this clone: Different DNA sequences within this sample yield the same CDR3. The V gene is TRBV7-9, the J gene TRBJ1-1; D call uncertain. Trimming removed 2 bases at V and 3 bases at J, with 4 bases between. CDR3 length: 12 amino acids. Germline assignment: CDR1 SEHNR and CDR2 FQNEAQ (reference sequence). The CDR3 reads CASSLRDTEAFF. The DNA for the CDR3 is TGTGCCAGCAGCTTACGCGACACTGAAGCTTTCTTT.

This clone was counted a few times. The V and J genes are TRBV4-3 and TRBJ2-3; no definite D call. The CDR3 extends over 12 amino acids. The ends were cut back, 0 bases at V and 8 bases at J, with 6 bases in the middle. The germline gives CDR1 LGHNA, CDR2 YSLEER. In nucleotides, the CDR3 is TGCGCCAGCAGCCAAGATAGAGGTACGCAGTATTTT. This encodes CASSQDRGTQYF.

In its sample, this clone was seen a few times. The chain has TRBV7-2 and TRBJ1-1, with D hard to call. In germline, CDR1 is SGHTA, CDR2 FQGNSA. This CDR3 region has 14 residues. The V and J ends lost 1 base and 4 bases respectively, with 10 bases between them. The CDR3 loop reads CASSLGLGSTEAFF. The DNA for the CDR3 is TGTGCCAGCAGCTTAGGTTTAGGGAGCACTGAAGCTTTCTTT.

The chain couples TRBV7-9 to TRBJ1-1; D is undetermined. There are 12 residues in the CDR3. Trimming pared 4 bases from V and 1 base from J, leaving 4 bases between. Germline assignment: CDR1 SEHNR and CDR2 FQNEAQ (reference sequence). The CDR3 here is CASSWANTEAFF. CDR3 DNA sequence: TGTGCCAGCAGCTGGGCGAACACTGAAGCTTTCTTT. Full variable domain (rest looked up from reference TRBV7-9 and TRBJ1-1): DTGVSQNPRHKITKRGQNVTFRCDPISEHNRLYWYRQTLGQGPEFLTYFQNEAQLEKSRLLSDRFSAERPKGSFSTLEIQRTEQGDSAMYLCASSWANTEAFFGQGTRLTVV.

V is TRBV5-5 and J is TRBJ2-2; 8 nucleotides line up with TRBD2. The length of the CDR3 is 15 residues. The V segment lost 4 bases and the J segment 2 bases; nucleotides outside the gene matches: 4. The V gene's germline CDR1 is SGHKS and CDR2 YYEKEE (reference sequence). The DNA for the CDR3 is TGTGCCAGCAGCCCGGGAGGGACTAACACCGGGGAGCTGTTTTTT. Its translation is CASSPGGTNTGELFF.

V gene TRBV5-5 combines with J gene TRBJ1-5, with TRBD1 matching 7 bases. With V trimmed by 4 bases and J by 2 bases, 3 bases remained unmatched. Germline CDR1 SGHKS, CDR2 YYEKEE (reference sequence). There are 14 residues in the CDR3. CDR3 DNA: TGTGCCAGCAGCGCTGGGACAGGCAATCAGCCCCAGCATTTT. Translating gives CASSAGTGNQPQHF.

The chain uses TRBV7-2 and TRBJ2-3, with 12 positions matching TRBD2. After removal of 6 bases from V and 5 bases from J, the junction contained 3 bases not matched to a gene. The length of the CDR3 is 14 residues. CDR1 SGHTA and CDR2 FQGNSA come from the germline V gene. The CDR3 DNA follows: TGTGCCAGCAGGTCTAGCGGGGGGGTAGATACGCAGTATTTT. Its protein is CASRSSGGVDTQYF.

CDR3 protein: CASSISSGGGQETQYF. For the CDR3, the DNA is TGTGCCAGCAGCATTTCTAGCGGGGGAGGCCAAGAGACCCAGTACTTC. The V call is TRBV7-2, the J call TRBJ2-5; 10 nucleotides match TRBD2. The CDR3 is made up of 16 amino acids. Germline V lookup: CDR1 SGHTA, CDR2 FQGNSA. V was pared by 5 bases and J by 1 base, with 7 bases of the junction left unmatched.

The chain recombines TRBV5-1 with TRBJ1-1; the D is unclear. The CDR3 contains 14 residues. The V end was cut by 3 bases, the J end by 0 bases, with 9 bases between. Germline CDR1 SGHRS, CDR2 YFSETQ. The CDR3: CASSSRLLNTEAFF. The CDR3 DNA follows: TGCGCCAGCAGCTCCAGACTCCTGAACACTGAAGCTTTCTTT.

The gene calls are TRBV21-1 and TRBJ1-1. TRBV21-1 is recorded as a pseudogene. The CDR3 is 18 residues long. The CDR3 region is CASSKAVQGRNRGTEAFF. CDR3 nucleotides: TGTGCCAGCAGCAAAGCGGTTCAAGGACGGAACCGGGGCACTGAAGCTTTCTTT.

The chain is built from TRBV5-4 and TRBJ2-3; 10 nucleotides align to TRBD1. Germline loops: CDR1 SGHNT, CDR2 YYREEE (reference sequence). V shed 5 bases, J shed 7 bases, and the junction held 10 bases outside the gene matches. CDR3 size: 15 residues. The CDR3 DNA reads TGTGCCAGCAGTCCACCGGGACAGGGGACATATACGCAGTATTTT. Its protein is CASSPPGQGTYTQYF.

This rearrangement joins TRBV7-9 to TRBJ1-2; TRBD1 might be the D (6 bases). V lost 6 bases, J lost 4 bases, and 21 bases lay in between. Germline V gives CDR1 SEHNR, CDR2 FQNEAQ (reference sequence). There are 16 residues in the CDR3. The CDR3 sequence: CASSLTPAGTSYGYTF. DNA for the CDR3: TGTGCCAGCAGTCTCACCCCCGCTGGGACAAGCTATGGCTACACCTTC.